Each of the 28 T cell receptor beta chains below was sequenced from the same sample in a study of tissue T cells after allogeneic stem cell transplantation. Described time point: mouse harvest day 14 after allogeneic transplant. The graft held 10^6 splenic CD5+ T cells and 10^7 T-cell-depleted bone marrow cells. Sequenced by immunoSEQ multiplex PCR; TCRdb stores in-frame clones only, minus some. The sample has almost 7,000 clones; under 35% are singletons. The sequenced material came from skin. The source is a female BALB/c mouse given C57BL/6 T cells with graft-versus-host disease after an allogeneic hematopoietic cell transplant.

A remark on this clone: The gene names given are mouse names. From the germline J gene comes the end of the CDR3, since the read stops 1 residue before it. Other DNA sequences of this sample code for an identical CDR3. The V call is TRBV26, the J call TRBJ1-1; D unresolved. CDR1 is KGHPV, CDR2 FQNQEV, per germline (reference sequence). The CDR3 runs to 13 residues. V lost 0 bases and J 1 base, leaving 3 bases between the germline ends. CDR3 region: CASSLSLNTEVFF. The covered CDR3 bases are TGTGCCAGCAGTCTGTCGTTAAACACAGAAGTCTTC.

This clone was recorded a few times. These gene names are mouse names. The CDR3 end falls 1 residue outside the read, so it is completed with the germline J gene. This chain joins TRBV4 and TRBJ2-3; D may be TRBD1 (7 bases). V was cut by 6 bases and J by 1 base, with 11 bases left in between. This CDR3 region has 14 residues. Germline V CDR1 and CDR2: LGHDT, YNNKQL (reference sequence). CDR3 DNA, as far as it was read: TGTGCCAGCAGTCTCAGGGGGGGTGCAGAAACGCTGTAT. Amino acids: CASSLRGGAETLY. The whole CDR3 reads CASSLRGGAETLYF. The full variable domain, with the rest looked up from reference TRBV4 and TRBJ2-3, is ETAVFQTPNYHVTQVGNEVSFNCKQTLGHDTMYWYKQDSKKLLKIMFSYNNKQLIVNETVPRRFSPQSSDKAHLNLRIKSVEPEDSAVYLCASSLRGGAETLYFGSGTRLTVL.

This clone is labeled as medium-sized. Mouse germline and gene names are used. The CDR3 end is not reached by the read, which stops 1 residue before it; the germline J gene fills it in. The V call is TRBV26, the J call TRBJ2-7, with a possible D match to TRBD1 (5 bases). The CDR3 sequence is 13 residues long. In germline, CDR1 is KGHPV, CDR2 FQNQEV (reference sequence). Trimming took 3 bases from V and 3 from J, leaving 9 bases between them. Here the CDR3 reads CASSLRTHYEQYF. The CDR3 bases that were read are TGTGCCAGCAGTCTTCGGACACACTATGAACAGTAC.

This clone is judged medium-sized. Gene names and germline refer to mouse. The CDR3 end is not reached by the read, which stops 1 residue before it; the germline J gene fills it in. The chain joins TRBV26 to TRBJ1-2; maybe TRBD1 (6 bases). The CDR3 runs to 13 residues. Germline CDR1 and CDR2: KGHPV and FQNQEV (reference sequence). V was shortened by 2 bases and J by 3 bases, with 7 bases between the two germline ends. The CDR3 bases that were read are TGTGCCAGCAGTCTGGGGGGCTACTCCGACTACACC. The encoded protein is CASSLGGYSDYT. The CDR3 as a whole reads CASSLGGYSDYTF.

As to this clone: Gene names follow the mouse nomenclature. The read gets to within 1 residue of the CDR3 end, and the germline J gene fills in the rest. V and J are TRBV26 and TRBJ1-6; D not certain. TRBJ1-6 is placed among ORFs of uncertain function. Germline CDR1 reads KGHPV; CDR2 reads FQNQEV (reference sequence). The CDR3 is 15 residues long. The V end lost 2 bases, the J end lost 0 bases, and 5 bases lay between the germline ends. The sequenced CDR3 bases are TGTGCCAGCAGTCTGGAGGTTTCCTATAATTCGCCCCTCTAC. Translating it yields CASSLEVSYNSPLY. The CDR3 in full is CASSLEVSYNSPLYF.

Worth noting for this clone: Gene names follow the mouse nomenclature. The sequenced fragment ends 1 residue before the CDR3 boundary, so the rest is inferred from the germline J gene. The rearrangement links TRBV3 to TRBJ1-1; 7 nucleotides align to TRBD1. V shed 5 bases, J shed 4 bases, and the junction held 7 bases outside the gene matches. Germline CDR1 reads SNHLY; CDR2 reads FYNGKV (reference sequence). CDR3 length equals 14 residues. The CDR3 sequence: CASSPLRGVTEVFF. Partial CDR3 DNA: TGTGCCAGCAGCCCCCTCAGGGGGGTCACAGAAGTCTTC.

In its sample, this clone is medium-sized. Gene names and germline match the mouse. Read coverage stops 1 residue before the CDR3 terminus; the germline J gene supplies the remainder. The rearrangement joins TRBV5 to TRBJ2-4; a weak D match, TRBD1 (5 bases). Trimming took 2 bases from V and 0 from J, leaving 6 bases between them. The CDR3 sequence is 14 residues long. Germline CDR1 and CDR2: LGHNA and YNLKQL (reference sequence). The CDR3 protein is CASSQRQSQNTLYF. CDR3 DNA, as far as it was read: TGTGCCAGCAGCCAAAGACAGAGTCAAAACACCTTGTAC.

A word on this clone: Gene names denote mouse genes. The CDR3 goes on 1 residue after the read ends, and that part is filled in from the germline J gene. The V and J genes are TRBV26 and TRBJ2-1; possible D gene TRBD1, 6 bases. The V gene lost 4 bases and the J gene lost 0 bases, with 10 bases spanning the gap. The CDR3 extends over 15 amino acids. CDR1 and CDR2 (germline): KGHPV, FQNQEV (reference sequence). CDR3 DNA, as far as it was read: TGTGCCAGCAGTCCCCACAGGGTTAACTATGCTGAGCAGTTC. The encoded protein is CASSPHRVNYAEQF. The full CDR3 protein is CASSPHRVNYAEQFF. The full variable domain, its missing parts supplied by reference TRBV26 and TRBJ2-1, is NSKVIQTPRYLVKGQGQKAKMRCIPEKGHPVVFWYQQNKNNEFKFLINFQNQEVLQQIDMTEKRFSAECPSNSPCSLEIQSSEAGDSALYLCASSPHRVNYAEQFFGPGTRLTVL.

By share of the sample, this clone is medium-sized. The listed genes are named as in mouse. The observed sequence ends 1 residue before the CDR3 terminus, with the missing tail filled in from the germline J gene. The rearrangement uses TRBV26 and TRBJ2-1, with a possible D match to TRBD1 (6 bases). CDR1 KGHPV and CDR2 FQNQEV come from the germline V gene (reference sequence). The CDR3 sequence is 13 residues long. V was shortened by 3 bases and J by 5 bases, with 8 bases between the two germline ends. This CDR3 is CASSLGQNAEQFF. The sequenced CDR3 bases are TGTGCCAGCAGTCTTGGACAGAATGCTGAGCAGTTC.

In this sample, this clone turned up a few times. Mouse gene names apply. The read ends 1 residue shy of where the CDR3 ends; the end is completed using the germline J gene. The gene calls are TRBV13-1 and TRBJ1-1; TRBD1 might be the D (6 bases). Germline-derived CDR1 and CDR2 are NSHNY and SYGAGN. The CDR3 loop spans 13 amino acids. The V gene lost 1 base and the J gene lost 5 bases, with 9 bases spanning the gap. CDR3: CASSDQGRTEVFF. CDR3 DNA (partial): TGTGCCAGCAGTGATCAGGGGAGGACAGAAGTCTTC.

A note on this clone: Sequence at one end of the junction differs from germline and may be a read error. Gene and germline names: mouse. Read coverage stops 1 residue before the CDR3 terminus; the germline J gene supplies the remainder. The chain carries TRBV20 and TRBJ2-7, with 14 bases matching TRBD2. The germline gives CDR1 GFQATS, CDR2 STVNSAI. The CDR3 spans 14 residues. The CDR3 region is CGAWDWGGSYEQYF. The part of the CDR3 DNA that was read is TGTGGTGCTTGGGACTGGGGGGGCTCTTATGAACAGTAC.

This clone has more than one count but fewer than ten. Germline and genes here are mouse. The read terminates 1 residue before the CDR3 end, so the remaining end is supplied by the germline J gene. The rearrangement uses TRBV1 and TRBJ1-3, with D tentatively TRBD1 (5 bases). The CDR3 consists of 14 residues. Germline-derived CDR1 and CDR2 are NSQYPW and LRSPGD (reference sequence). V was trimmed by 4 bases and J by 0 bases, leaving 7 bases between them. CDR3: CTCSDRYSGNTLYF. The CDR3 bases that were read are TGCACCTGCAGTGACAGGTATTCTGGAAATACGCTCTAT.

As for this clone: Germline and genes: mouse. The read terminates 1 residue before the CDR3 end, so the remaining end is supplied by the germline J gene. The chain carries TRBV3 and TRBJ1-1; maybe TRBD1 (6 bases). Germline-derived CDR1 and CDR2 are SNHLY and FYNGKV (reference sequence). The CDR3 contains 15 residues. Deletions cut 5 bases from V and 1 base from J, with 14 bases between. Here the CDR3 reads CASSPMGQLNTEVFF. The DNA read from the CDR3 is TGTGCCAGCAGCCCCATGGGACAACTAAACACAGAAGTCTTC.

Only a few counts were recorded for this clone. Here the gene names and germline are mouse. The CDR3 extends 1 residue past the end of the read, so its final part is completed from the germline J gene. This chain links TRBV26 with TRBJ1-4, with D uncertain. The CDR3 sequence is 12 residues long. Germline CDR1 and CDR2: KGHPV and FQNQEV (reference sequence). V lost 3 bases and J 5 bases, leaving 4 bases between the germline ends. CDR3 residues: CASSLLNERLFF. CDR3 bases read: TGTGCCAGCAGTCTTCTGAACGAAAGATTATTT.

By share of the sample, this clone is medium-sized. Gene names follow the mouse nomenclature. Sequencing ends 1 residue short of the CDR3 end; the germline J gene provides the rest. This rearrangement joins TRBV19 to TRBJ2-7, with TRBD2 identical over 9 bases. The ends lost 1 base at V and 4 bases at J; junction bases unmatched: 3. This CDR3 comprises 14 residues. The V gene's germline CDR1 is FNHDT and CDR2 SITEND (reference sequence). The CDR3 DNA, read in part, is TGTGCCAGCAGTATAAGACTGGGGGCTTATGAACAGTAC. Translated: CASSIRLGAYEQY. The whole CDR3 protein is CASSIRLGAYEQYF.

Of note for this clone: Germline and genes: mouse. Read data end 1 residue before the CDR3 end; the end is taken from the germline J gene. This chain uses TRBV26 with TRBJ2-5, with 11 bases lining up with TRBD2. V dropped 6 bases and J dropped 6; count of bases not matched to a gene: 8. Per germline, CDR1 KGHPV and CDR2 FQNQEV (reference sequence). CDR3 length equals 15 residues. CDR3 DNA, as far as it was read: TGTGCCAGCAGCCGCTGGGACTGGGGGTCCGACACCCAGTAC. It is translated as CASSRWDWGSDTQY. The entire CDR3 sequence reads CASSRWDWGSDTQYF.

The table lists this clone with a few counts. The listed genes are named as in mouse. Read sequence stops 1 residue before the CDR3 end, and the germline J gene provides the missing end. J is TRBJ1-3 and V is TRBV26; 10 bases agree with TRBD1. This CDR3 has 15 amino acids. The germline gives CDR1 KGHPV, CDR2 FQNQEV (reference sequence). V was pared by 5 bases and J by 7 bases, with 8 bases of the junction left unmatched. This CDR3 is CASSGDRGGWNTLYF. The covered CDR3 bases are TGTGCCAGCAGTGGGGACAGGGGAGGTTGGAATACGCTCTAT.

Turning to this clone: Here the gene names and germline are mouse. The read ends 1 residue shy of where the CDR3 ends; the end is completed using the germline J gene. The chain has TRBV16 and TRBJ1-4; D ambiguous. The CDR3 length is 12 residues. The germline gives CDR1 SGHSA, CDR2 FRNQAP. Deletions cut 5 bases from V and 4 bases from J, with 5 bases between. The CDR3 DNA, read in part, is TGTGCAAGCAGCCCCAACAACGAAAGATTATTT. This encodes CASSPNNERLF. The full CDR3 reads CASSPNNERLFF.

On this clone: Any gene name here is a mouse gene name. The CDR3 is cut off 1 residue early in the read; its end comes from the germline J gene. The chain is built from TRBV17 and TRBJ1-1, with 8 bases fitting TRBD1. The germline gives CDR1 MNHDT, CDR2 YYDKIL. The CDR3 covers 14 residues. Trimming cost V 3 bases and J 4 bases; bases outside gene matches: 4. CDR3 loop: CASSSQGAGTEVFF. Incomplete CDR3 DNA: TGTGCTAGCAGTAGTCAGGGGGCGGGCACAGAAGTCTTC.

Only a few counts were recorded for this clone. Mouse germline and gene names are used. The sequenced fragment ends 1 residue before the CDR3 boundary, so the rest is inferred from the germline J gene. The chain recombines TRBV26 with TRBJ2-3; tentatively, D is TRBD2 (5 bases). There are 15 residues in the CDR3. Between the trimmed V and J ends, which lost 1 base and 0 bases, there was a span of 8 bases. Germline V gene lookup returns CDR1 KGHPV and CDR2 FQNQEV (reference sequence). The DNA read from the CDR3 is TGTGCCAGCAGTCTGTTTGCTGGGAGTGCAGAAACGCTGTAT. This translates into CASSLFAGSAETLY. The entire CDR3 is CASSLFAGSAETLYF.

By proportion, this clone is medium-sized. Here the gene names and germline are mouse. The read stops 1 residue short of the end of the CDR3; the missing end is completed from the germline J gene. The chain recombines TRBV14 with TRBJ2-4; D is unresolved. This CDR3 is 12 amino acids long. The V end was cut by 2 bases, the J end by 6 bases, with 7 bases between. Germline V lookup: CDR1 SGHDT, CDR2 FRDEAV. The DNA read from the CDR3 is TGTGCCAGCAGTTTGGGCAGTAACACCTTGTAC. It is translated as CASSLGSNTLY. The full-length CDR3 reads as CASSLGSNTLYF.

On this clone itself: Gene names are mouse gene names. The CDR3 end falls 1 residue outside the read, so it is completed with the germline J gene. The chain uses TRBV13-2 and TRBJ2-1, with unresolved D. Germline-derived CDR1 and CDR2 are NNHNN and SYGAGS (reference sequence). The CDR3 length is 12 residues. The ends were cut back, 0 bases at V and 8 bases at J, with 6 bases in the middle. This chain's CDR3 is CASGDASPEQFF. The sequenced part of the CDR3 DNA is TGTGCCAGCGGTGATGCTTCACCTGAGCAGTTC.

For this clone: The gene names here belong to mouse. The missing CDR3 end, 1 residue past where the read stops, is filled in from the germline J gene. The chain employs TRBV13-3 and TRBJ1-4; TRBD1 agrees at 8 bases. The CDR3 runs to 14 residues. Trimming cost V 5 bases and J 2 bases; bases outside gene matches: 2. CDR1 and CDR2 (germline): NNHDY, SYVADS. The chain's CDR3 is CASRQGGSNERLFF. The DNA read from the CDR3 is TGTGCCAGCAGACAGGGGGGATCCAACGAAAGATTATTT.

A remark on this clone: Gene labels here are mouse ones. The sequenced CDR3 bases are TGTGCCAGCAGTCTTCTACAGGGAGGAGGAGTCTTC. Its translation is CASSLLQGGGVF. The entire CDR3 protein is CASSLLQGGGVFF. The chain employs TRBV26 and TRBJ1-1, with a possible D match to TRBD1 (6 bases). The read terminates 1 residue ahead of where the CDR3 ends, so the germline J gene completes it. The CDR3 extends over 13 amino acids. Looked up from germline, CDR1 is KGHPV and CDR2 is FQNQEV (reference sequence). Trimming shortened V by 3 bases and J by 10 bases, and 15 bases separated the two germline ends.

In regard to this clone: Any gene name here is a mouse gene name. The read finishes 1 residue shy of the CDR3 end, and the germline J gene is used to complete it. The V call is TRBV26, the J call TRBJ1-6, with D maybe TRBD1 (6 bases). TRBJ1-6 is sorted into the ORF group, with uncertain function. CDR3 size: 14 residues. The V gene's germline CDR1 is KGHPV and CDR2 FQNQEV (reference sequence). Trimming removed 2 bases at V and 7 bases at J, with 9 bases between. The CDR3 spells CASSLQGRNSPLYF. The CDR3 bases that were read are TGTGCCAGCAGTCTGCAGGGGAGGAATTCGCCCCTCTAC.

With respect to this clone: Germline and genes here are mouse. The read gets to within 1 residue of the CDR3 end, and the germline J gene fills in the rest. At the DNA level, this CDR3 is encoded by other sequences in the same sample as well. The chain joins TRBV3 to TRBJ2-7; no reliable D call. Trimming left V 1 base short and J 4 bases short, with 5 bases between. Per germline, CDR1 SNHLY and CDR2 FYNGKV (reference sequence). This CDR3 comprises 12 residues. CDR3 DNA (partial): TGTGCCAGCAGCTTAGAAGGGTATGAACAGTAC. This encodes CASSLEGYEQY. The entire CDR3 reads CASSLEGYEQYF.

As for this clone: Mouse germline and gene names are used. The sequenced fragment ends 1 residue before the CDR3 boundary, so the rest is inferred from the germline J gene. This sequence joins TRBV3 and TRBJ2-4, with 7 nucleotides matching TRBD2. The CDR3 has 14 amino acids. Germline assignment: CDR1 SNHLY and CDR2 FYNGKV (reference sequence). The J segment lost 4 bases and the V segment lost 4 bases, leaving 5 bases of the junction unmatched. CDR3 bases read: TGTGCCAGCAGCTCCAGACTGGGAGAAAACACCTTGTAC. This translates into CASSSRLGENTLY. In full, the CDR3 reads CASSSRLGENTLYF.

This clone is medium-sized (0.01 to 0.1%) within its sample. Gene names are mouse gene names. The read comes to an end 1 residue before the CDR3 does, leaving the germline J gene to fill in the end. The chain has TRBV23 and TRBJ2-2; the D call in the table, TRBD1, was not verified against the DNA. Germline lookup yields CDR1 KGHTA and CDR2 FQNQQP. The CDR3 contains 15 residues. The sequenced part of the CDR3 DNA is TGCTCCAGCAGTCGACAGGGAGGGGGACCCGGGCAGCTCTAC. This codes for CSSSRQGGGPGQLY. The whole CDR3 sequence reads CSSSRQGGGPGQLYF.